Listed below are T cell receptor beta chains from one sample, sequenced in a study of regulatory T cells in long-lasting Graves disease. TCRdb re-called the multiplex PCR reads with MiXCR, one entry per CDR3 protein. The sample has about 520,000 distinct CDR3 sequences, 12% seen once. This sample was also put to use in a study of T cells in Graves' hyperthyroidism and ophthalmopathy.

The sequencing used peripheral blood mononuclear cells (PBMCs), collected at new diagnosis, from a patient treated with antithyroid drugs. These receptors were obtained from a woman under 40 with Graves disease. CDR3s include the opening cysteine and the closing phenylalanine or tryptophan.

v_call cdr3_length cdr3_aa
TRBV12-3/TRBV12-4 14 CASSRLAGAQEQFF
TRBV27 16 CASTPGLAGIRYEQYF
TRBV2 19 CASSDQREPDLSGANVLTF
TRBV28 14 CASSSIRTLDEQFF
TRBV3-1 16 CASSQPGQGETYGYTF
TRBV11-3 14 CASSSGTRSDTQYF
TRBV2 13 CASSEWGAPEAFF
TRBV11-3 16 CASSLFSSDIPTEQYF
TRBV12-3/TRBV12-4 13 CASSREKNTEAFF
TRBV10-2 18 CASSEARLAGELRETQYF
TRBV6-2/TRBV6-3 13 CASITPPSAAQFF
TRBV12-3/TRBV12-4 13 CASTNWGNQPQHF
TRBV19 14 CASLGGQMNTEAFF